The 7 T cell receptor beta chains reported below all come from one sample, sequenced in a study of blood T cell repertoires in COVID-19. Repertoires were generated with immunoSEQ multiplex PCR, while TCRdb's copy carries only in-frame clones and drops some. The repertoire holds roughly 61,000 clones, with around 66% as singletons. The material sequenced was PBMCs or T cells enriched from blood (not recorded which). The receptors were sampled from a woman aged 60 to 75 who had been exposed to COVID-19.

The chain uses TRBV19 and TRBJ2-1; D ambiguous. The V end was cut by 8 bases, the J end by 0 bases, with 11 bases between. Germline V gene lookup returns CDR1 LNHDA and CDR2 SQIVND (reference sequence). The CDR3 covers 14 residues. CDR3 in amino acids: CASGRGSSYNEQFF. Here the CDR3 DNA reads TGTGCCAGTGGAAGAGGAAGCTCCTACAATGAGCAGTTCTTC.

This clone has just one count. This chain joins TRBV2 and TRBJ2-4, with D uncertain. CDR1 and CDR2 (germline): SNHLY, FYNNEI. The CDR3 contains 12 residues. V lost 1 base, J lost 12 bases, and 10 bases lay in between. CDR3: CASSEGRRRQYF. CDR3 in DNA: TGTGCCAGCAGTGAAGGACGGAGACGTCAGTACTTC.

The J gene is TRBJ2-1, the V gene TRBV20-1; D gene unclear. The V and J ends lost 6 bases and 4 bases respectively, with 7 bases between them. CDR3 size: 11 residues. Germline assignment: CDR1 DFQATT and CDR2 SNEGSKA (reference sequence). The CDR3 sequence: CSALRYNEQFF. The DNA for the CDR3 is TGCAGTGCCCTCCGGTACAATGAGCAGTTCTTC.

The sample holds a few counts of this clone. V usage is TRBV7-2 and J usage is TRBJ2-1; TRBD2 agrees at 9 bases. Germline assignment: CDR1 SGHTA and CDR2 FQGNSA. The CDR3 runs to 17 residues. Trimming cost V 2 bases and J 8 bases; bases outside gene matches: 13. CDR3 in DNA: TGTGCCAGCAGCTTACGACCCGGGACTAGCAGTAGGTATGAGCAGTTCTTC. Translating gives CASSLRPGTSSRYEQFF.

The chain has TRBV29-1 and TRBJ1-5, with 9 bases that match TRBD1. The CDR3 has 15 residues. The germline gives CDR1 SQVTM, CDR2 ANQGSEA. V shed 6 bases and J 0 bases; nucleotides not matched to a gene: 6. CDR3 protein: CSVAQGADSNQPQHF. The CDR3 DNA reads TGCAGCGTCGCACAGGGGGCCGATAGCAATCAGCCCCAGCATTTT.

The chain carries TRBV4-1 and TRBJ1-3, with a weak D call TRBD1 (5 bases). This CDR3 spans 18 amino acids. Trimming removed 2 bases at V and 2 bases at J, with 19 bases between. The germline V gene encodes CDR1 MGHRA and CDR2 YSYEKL. Here the CDR3 reads CASSQRLRDLVAGNTIYF. Here the CDR3 DNA reads TGCGCCAGCAGCCAAAGATTGAGGGACTTGGTAGCTGGAAACACCATATATTTT.

V is TRBV18 and J is TRBJ1-5; D perhaps matches TRBD1 (5 bases). The germline CDR1 and CDR2 sequences are KGHSH and LQKENI. Trimming cost V 6 bases and J 4 bases, with 19 bases left between them. CDR3 length: 16 amino acids. This CDR3 is CASSKAGSGWNQPQHF. The CDR3 coding sequence is TGTGCCAGCTCCAAGGCAGGGTCAGGGTGGAATCAGCCCCAGCATTTT.